This passage covers 14 T cell receptor beta chains from one sample sequenced in a study of CD8 T cells in Susac syndrome. Random hexamers were used to reverse transcribe an amount of roughly 0.5 to 1 ug RNA. TCRdb passed the immunoSEQ multiplex PCR reads through MiXCR, listing each CDR3 protein once. The table shows 70,000 to 100,000 distinct CDR3 sequences, with approximately 96% occurring only once. The sample consisted of CD8+ T cells from PBMCs. The receptor source for this set is a human donor with Susac syndrome.

This chain connects TRBV5-8 to TRBJ2-7; the match to TRBD1 covers 8 bases. Germline V gene lookup returns CDR1 SGHTS and CDR2 YDEGEE. This CDR3 contains 15 residues. Losses at the gene ends were 5 bases for V and 3 bases for J; bases not matched to a gene: 10. The CDR3 sequence: CASRPRQGPSYEQYF. DNA for the CDR3: TGTGCCAGCAGACCTAGACAGGGGCCGAGCTACGAGCAGTACTTC.

The chain carries TRBV10-3 and TRBJ2-7; D uncertain. Germline assignment: CDR1 ENHRY and CDR2 SYGVKD. Trimming removed 2 bases at V and 6 bases at J, with 8 bases between. The CDR3 is 12 amino acids. The CDR3 is CAISETTGEQYV. The CDR3 DNA sequence: TGTGCCATCAGTGAGACGACTGGCGAGCAGTACGTC.

J is TRBJ2-1 and V is TRBV24-1; tentative D call: TRBD2 (6 bases). Per germline, CDR1 KGHDR and CDR2 SFDVKD. The CDR3 is made up of 15 amino acids. Trimming pared 5 bases from V and 3 bases from J, leaving 13 bases between. The CDR3 loop reads CATSAGGNVYNEQFF. The CDR3 bases are TGTGCCACCAGTGCGGGCGGGAACGTCTACAATGAGCAGTTCTTC.

V usage is TRBV3-1 and J usage is TRBJ2-5, with 9 bases matching TRBD1. There are 16 residues in the CDR3. The V gene's germline CDR1 is LGHDT and CDR2 YNNKEL (reference sequence). V lost 0 bases to trimming and J lost 5 bases; unmatched junction nucleotides: 7. The CDR3 DNA reads TGTGCCAGCAGCCAAGAACGGTACAGGGGGCGGGAGACCCAGTACTTC. Translating it yields CASSQERYRGRETQYF.

The chain uses TRBV2 and TRBJ2-1; D may be TRBD2 (6 bases). Between the trimmed V and J ends, which lost 9 bases and 0 bases, there was a span of 9 bases. This CDR3 spans 13 amino acids. Germline V gene sequence: CDR1 SNHLY, CDR2 FYNNEI. The CDR3 reads CASLAPSYNEQFF. CDR3 coding DNA: TGTGCCAGTCTAGCGCCCTCCTACAATGAGCAGTTCTTC.

The chain is built from TRBV20-1 and TRBJ1-5, with 10 bases matching TRBD1. With V trimmed by 6 bases and J by 4 bases, 3 bases remained unmatched. The CDR3 contains 13 residues. Germline V gene data show CDR1 as DFQATT and CDR2 as SNEGSKA (reference sequence). The DNA of the CDR3 is TGCAGTGCCACGGACAGGGGGAATCAGCCCCAGCATTTT. Translated, it gives CSATDRGNQPQHF.

The chain employs TRBV12-3 or TRBV12-4 and TRBJ2-2, with 9 positions matching TRBD1. The length of the CDR3 is 18 residues. The V gene end was trimmed by 1 base and the J gene end by 0 bases; junction bases not matched to a gene: 6. For the CDR3, the DNA is TGTGCCAGCAGTTTAGACAGGGGGCCGAACGCGAACACCGGGGAGCTGTTTTTT. It yields the protein CASSLDRGPNANTGELFF.

V and J are TRBV6-5 and TRBJ2-5, with D possibly matching TRBD1 (6 bases). V was trimmed by 8 bases and J by 7 bases, leaving 14 bases between them. The CDR3 contains 12 residues. Germline values: CDR1 MNHEY, CDR2 SVGAGI. In DNA form, the CDR3 reads TGTGCCAGCGGGGGCCCCGGTGGGACCCAGTACTTC. It codes for CASGGPGGTQYF.

The rearrangement joins TRBV20-1 to TRBJ2-1; 7 nucleotides match TRBD2. Trimming cost V 1 base and J 10 bases; bases outside gene matches: 13. Germline V gene lookup returns CDR1 DFQATT and CDR2 SNEGSKA (reference sequence). The CDR3 consists of 15 residues. The CDR3 sequence: CSARVRWRGSNEQFF. DNA for the CDR3: TGCAGTGCTAGAGTGCGGTGGCGGGGGTCGAACGAGCAGTTCTTC.

A single count supports this clonotype. The rearrangement links TRBV30 to TRBJ1-1; no clear D gene. This CDR3 has 14 amino acids. Trimming took off 0 bases at V and 3 bases at J, with 11 bases between the two ends. Germline CDR1 and CDR2: GTSNPN and SVGIG (reference sequence). The CDR3 sequence: CAWSVRAGDTEAFF. CDR3 in DNA: TGTGCCTGGAGTGTACGGGCGGGAGACACTGAAGCTTTCTTT.

This rearrangement joins TRBV28 to TRBJ2-1; D not certain. The germline V gene has CDR1 MDHEN and CDR2 SYDVKM. The V gene lost 2 bases and the J gene lost 4 bases, with 15 bases spanning the gap. The CDR3 has 16 amino acids. The CDR3 nucleotides read TGTGCCAGCAGTTTAGGACCCCATAGGTCGTACAATGAGCAGTTCTTC. As protein: CASSLGPHRSYNEQFF. Complete variable domain (other parts from reference TRBV28 and TRBJ2-1): DVKVTQSSRYLVKRTGEKVFLECVQDMDHENMFWYRQDPGLGLRLIYFSYDVKMKEKGDIPEGYSVSREKKERFSLILESASTNQTSMYLCASSLGPHRSYNEQFFGPGTRLTVL.

The gene calls are TRBV6-2 or TRBV6-3 and TRBJ2-7; D unclear. There are 13 residues in the CDR3. Trimming left V 5 bases short and J 0 bases short, with 8 bases between. Germline values: CDR1 MNHEY, CDR2 SVGEGT. The CDR3 spells CASSSGYSYEQYF. CDR3 in DNA: TGTGCCAGCAGTAGTGGATACTCCTACGAGCAGTACTTC.

The V gene is TRBV20-1, the J gene TRBJ1-1; weak D call: TRBD1 (5 bases). Germline V gene sequence: CDR1 DFQATT, CDR2 SNEGSKA (reference sequence). Deletions cut 3 bases from V and 4 bases from J, with 12 bases between. CDR3 length equals 13 residues. The chain's CDR3 is CSARGSGTTEAFF. Here the CDR3 DNA reads TGCAGTGCTAGGGGTTCAGGGACCACTGAAGCTTTCTTT.

The chain links TRBV9 to TRBJ1-1; TRBD1 matches 7 bases. The germline V gene has CDR1 SGDLS and CDR2 YYNGEE. The trim removed 3 bases at V and 5 bases at J, leaving 4 bases unmatched. CDR3 length: 13 amino acids. In DNA form, the CDR3 reads TGTGCCAGCAGCGAGACAGGGTCAACTGAAGCTTTCTTT. It is translated as CASSETGSTEAFF.